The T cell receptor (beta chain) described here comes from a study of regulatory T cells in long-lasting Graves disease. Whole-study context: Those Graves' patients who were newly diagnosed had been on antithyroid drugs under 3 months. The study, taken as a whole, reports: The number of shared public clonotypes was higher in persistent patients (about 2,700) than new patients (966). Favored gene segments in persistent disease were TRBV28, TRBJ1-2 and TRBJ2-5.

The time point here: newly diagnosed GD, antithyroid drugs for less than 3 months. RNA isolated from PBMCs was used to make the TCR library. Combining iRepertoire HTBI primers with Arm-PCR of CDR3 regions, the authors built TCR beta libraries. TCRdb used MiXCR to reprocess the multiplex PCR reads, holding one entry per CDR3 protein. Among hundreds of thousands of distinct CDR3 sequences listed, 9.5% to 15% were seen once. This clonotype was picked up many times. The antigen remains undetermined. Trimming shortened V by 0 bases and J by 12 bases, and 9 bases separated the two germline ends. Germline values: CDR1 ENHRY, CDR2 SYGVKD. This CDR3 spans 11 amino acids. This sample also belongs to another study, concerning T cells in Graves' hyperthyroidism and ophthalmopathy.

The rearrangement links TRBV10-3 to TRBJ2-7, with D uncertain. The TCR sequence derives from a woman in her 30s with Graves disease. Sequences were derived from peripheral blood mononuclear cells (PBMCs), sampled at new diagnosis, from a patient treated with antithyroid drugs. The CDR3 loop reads CAISESQHRYF. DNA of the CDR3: TGTGCCATCAGTGAGTCGCAACACCGGTACTTC.